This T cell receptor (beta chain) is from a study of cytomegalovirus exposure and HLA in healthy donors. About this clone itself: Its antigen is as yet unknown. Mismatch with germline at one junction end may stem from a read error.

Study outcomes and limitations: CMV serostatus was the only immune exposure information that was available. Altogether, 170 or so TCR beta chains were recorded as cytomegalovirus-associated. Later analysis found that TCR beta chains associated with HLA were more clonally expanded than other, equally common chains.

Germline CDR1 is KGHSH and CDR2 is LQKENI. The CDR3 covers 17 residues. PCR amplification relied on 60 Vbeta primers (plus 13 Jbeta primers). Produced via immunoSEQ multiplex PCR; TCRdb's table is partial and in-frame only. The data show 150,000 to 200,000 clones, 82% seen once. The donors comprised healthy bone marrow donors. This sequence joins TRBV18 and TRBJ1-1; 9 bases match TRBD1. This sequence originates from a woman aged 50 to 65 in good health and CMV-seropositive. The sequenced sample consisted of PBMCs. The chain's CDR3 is CASSYGGQGELSTEAFF. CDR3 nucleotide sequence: TGTGCTAGCTCATACGGGGGACAGGGAGAATTGAGCACTGAAGCTTTCTTT.